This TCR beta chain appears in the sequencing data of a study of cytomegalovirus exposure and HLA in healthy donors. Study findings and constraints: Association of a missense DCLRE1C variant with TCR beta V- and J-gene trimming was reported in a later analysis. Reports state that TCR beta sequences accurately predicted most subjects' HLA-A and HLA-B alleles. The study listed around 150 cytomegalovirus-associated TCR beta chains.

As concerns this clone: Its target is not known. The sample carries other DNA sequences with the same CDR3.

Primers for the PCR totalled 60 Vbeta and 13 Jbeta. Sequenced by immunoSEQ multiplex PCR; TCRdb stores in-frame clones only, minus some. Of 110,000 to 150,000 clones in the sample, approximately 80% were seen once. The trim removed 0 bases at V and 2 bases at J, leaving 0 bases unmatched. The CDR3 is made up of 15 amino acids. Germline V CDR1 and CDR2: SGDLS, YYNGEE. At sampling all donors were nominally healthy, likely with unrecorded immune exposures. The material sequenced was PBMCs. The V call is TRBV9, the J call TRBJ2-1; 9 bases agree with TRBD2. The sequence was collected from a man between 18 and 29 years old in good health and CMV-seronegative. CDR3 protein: CASSVVAGAYNEQFF. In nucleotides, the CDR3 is TGTGCCAGCAGCGTAGTAGCGGGGGCCTACAATGAGCAGTTCTTC.